The subject of this entry is one T cell receptor (beta chain). The data belong to a study of blood T cell repertoires in COVID-19. Germline V gives CDR1 SGHDT, CDR2 YYEEEE. The CDR3 contains 13 residues. The ends lost 6 bases at V and 4 bases at J; junction bases unmatched: 5. Repertoires were generated with immunoSEQ multiplex PCR, while TCRdb's copy carries only in-frame clones and drops some. The sample carries 30,000 to 35,000 clones, 85% recorded once. Sequencing input: peripheral blood. The clonotype comes from a human donor with acute or convalescent COVID-19. The donor label of this sample is uncertain. This rearrangement joins TRBV5-6 to TRBJ1-2, with 8 bases matching TRBD1. CDR3 bases: TGTGCCAGCACCTTAGACAGGGGCTATGGCTACACCTTC. This sequence encodes CASTLDRGYGYTF. The whole variable domain, remainder taken from reference TRBV5-6 and TRBJ1-2, is DAGVTQSPTHLIKTRGQQVTLRCSPKSGHDTVSWYQQALGQGPQFIFQYYEEEERQRGNFPDRFSGHQFPNYSSELNVNALLLGDSALYLCASTLDRGYGYTFGSGTRLTVV.